These 20 T cell receptor beta chains came from one sample sequenced in a study of blood T cells in healthy people across ages. A J-beta primer mix and a sample-barcoded 5' primer were used in a second PCR of about 7 to 12 cycles. TCRdb re-called the 5' RACE reads with MiXCR, one entry per CDR3 protein. The table includes hundreds of thousands of distinct CDR3 sequences, roughly three fifths detected once. Sequenced material: blood. These receptors came from a man aged 55 to 69 in good health.

V gene TRBV6-1 combines with J gene TRBJ1-6; possibly TRBD1 for D (5 bases). V lost 8 bases, J lost 0 bases, and 11 bases lay in between. CDR3 length equals 15 residues. CDR1 and CDR2 (germline): MNHNS, SASEGT. CDR3 DNA sequence: TGTGCCAGCGGAGGGACTCACTCCTATAATTCACCCCTCCACTTT. It translates to CASGGTHSYNSPLHF.

The chain is built from TRBV2 and TRBJ2-7, with D possibly being TRBD2 (5 bases). V dropped 7 bases and J dropped 5 bases, with 9 bases sitting between them. The V gene's germline CDR1 is SNHLY and CDR2 FYNNEI. The CDR3 contains 11 residues. CDR3 sequence: CASNPADEQYF. CDR3 in DNA: TGTGCCAGCAACCCAGCGGACGAGCAGTACTTC.

The chain combines TRBV20-1 with TRBJ2-4; no reliable D call. TRBJ2-7 explains the end of the DNA better; the J call may be wrong. The CDR3 totals 12 residues. In germline, CDR1 is DFQATT, CDR2 SNEGSKA (reference sequence). CDR3 sequence: CSATKFSYEQYF. The CDR3 nucleotides read TGCAGTGCCACAAAGTTCAGCTACGAGCAGTACTTC.

The V and J genes are TRBV5-1 and TRBJ2-3, with 8 nucleotides matching TRBD2. This CDR3 has 15 amino acids. From germline, CDR1 is SGHRS and CDR2 YFSETQ. The V segment lost 4 bases and the J segment 3 bases; nucleotides outside the gene matches: 7. The CDR3, as DNA: TGCGCCAGCAGCCCTGAAACTAGCGGAACAGATACGCAGTATTTT. Protein: CASSPETSGTDTQYF.

The V and J genes are TRBV7-9 and TRBJ2-2; 12 bases match TRBD1. The CDR3 length is 16 residues. After removal of 5 bases from V and 6 bases from J, the junction contained 7 bases not matched to a gene. Looked up from germline, CDR1 is SEHNR and CDR2 is FQNEAQ (reference sequence). CDR3: CASSPGQGATAGELFF. In nucleotides, the CDR3 is TGTGCCAGCAGCCCGGGACAGGGGGCAACCGCCGGGGAGCTGTTTTTT. The whole variable domain, remainder taken from reference TRBV7-9 and TRBJ2-2, is DTGVSQNPRHKITKRGQNVTFRCDPISEHNRLYWYRQTLGQGPEFLTYFQNEAQLEKSRLLSDRFSAERPKGSFSTLEIQRTEQGDSAMYLCASSPGQGATAGELFFGEGSRLTVL.

This rearrangement joins TRBV2 to TRBJ2-7; the match to TRBD2 covers 7 bases. Germline CDR1 reads SNHLY; CDR2 reads FYNNEI. The CDR3 sequence is 12 residues long. The trim removed 7 bases at V and 10 bases at J, leaving 10 bases unmatched. DNA of the CDR3: TGTGCCAGCACTGGACTAGTCGTTACCCAGTACTTC. Protein product: CASTGLVVTQYF.

This chain uses TRBV11-2 with TRBJ2-1; 13 bases match TRBD2. Germline loops: CDR1 SGHAT, CDR2 FQNNGV. The CDR3 covers 16 residues. Trimming took 1 base from V and 6 from J; bases not matched to a gene: 3. CDR3 amino acids: CASSLAGTSGANEQFF. The CDR3 DNA reads TGTGCCAGCAGCTTAGCAGGGACTAGCGGGGCCAATGAGCAGTTCTTC.

The V call is TRBV6-1, the J call TRBJ1-6; possible D gene TRBD1, 5 bases. The CDR3 length is 15 residues. Deletions cut 7 bases from V and 5 bases from J, with 15 bases between. CDR1 and CDR2 from the germline V gene are MNHNS and SASEGT. In DNA, the CDR3 is TGTGCCAGCAAGGGAGGGGAGATGGATAATTCACCCCTCCACTTT. It translates to CASKGGEMDNSPLHF.

The rearrangement joins TRBV3-1 to TRBJ2-5; D call uncertain. This CDR3 is built from 15 residues. Germline V gene lookup returns CDR1 LGHDT and CDR2 YNNKEL (reference sequence). The V gene lost 1 base and the J gene lost 4 bases, with 13 bases spanning the gap. As DNA, the CDR3 is TGTGCCAGCAGCCAAGTCCGGACGCCGTCAGAGACCCAGTACTTC. It encodes CASSQVRTPSETQYF.

V and J are TRBV7-2 and TRBJ2-5; either TRBD1 or TRBD2 may fit D (5 bases each). Trimming shortened V by 4 bases and J by 11 bases, and 17 bases separated the two germline ends. The CDR3 spans 13 residues. The germline CDR1 and CDR2 sequences are SGHTA and FQGNSA. The CDR3 bases are TGTGCCAGCAGCTCCCCGGGACCATGGGGGCAGTACTTC. Translation gives CASSSPGPWGQYF.

J is TRBJ2-7 and V is TRBV5-1; the D is unclear. V lost 3 bases and J 2 bases, leaving 9 bases between the germline ends. The CDR3 covers 13 residues. Germline-derived CDR1 and CDR2 are SGHRS and YFSETQ. The DNA for the CDR3 is TGCGCCAGCAGCTACGACATTACCTACGAGCAGTACTTC. This codes for CASSYDITYEQYF.

This clonotype was seen a handful of times. The V call is TRBV27, the J call TRBJ1-5; TRBD1 matches 9 bases. Germline CDR1 reads MNHEY; CDR2 reads SMNVEV (reference sequence). The V gene end was trimmed by 6 bases and the J gene end by 3 bases; junction bases not matched to a gene: 6. The CDR3 has 15 amino acids. CDR3 in DNA: TGTGCCAGCAGCCGCGGGACAGGGATCAATCAGCCCCAGCATTTT. It codes for CASSRGTGINQPQHF.

The V gene is TRBV5-1, the J gene TRBJ1-2, with D unresolved. Looked up from germline, CDR1 is SGHRS and CDR2 is YFSETQ. The V gene lost 2 bases and the J gene lost 0 bases, with 11 bases spanning the gap. The CDR3 is 15 amino acids. The CDR3, as DNA: TGCGCCAGCAGCTTTATTCCGGGAGCTAACTATGGCTACACCTTC. Translated, it gives CASSFIPGANYGYTF.

The chain uses TRBV5-1 and TRBJ2-5; 9 bases fit TRBD1. Near its end, the DNA agrees better with TRBJ2-7, so the J call may be wrong. The CDR3 covers 14 residues. CDR1 and CDR2 from the germline V gene are SGHRS and YFSETQ. CDR3 DNA sequence: TGCGCCAGCAGCTTGTTGGACAGGGGTTACGAGCAGTACTTC. Encoded protein: CASSLLDRGYEQYF.

The genes are TRBV5-1 and TRBJ2-2; unclear D gene. V lost 2 bases, J lost 0 bases, and 8 bases lay in between. The CDR3 has 15 residues. The V gene's germline CDR1 is SGHRS and CDR2 YFSETQ. This CDR3 is CASSFGNPNTGELFF. The CDR3 DNA follows: TGCGCCAGCAGCTTTGGCAACCCGAACACCGGGGAGCTGTTTTTT.

The chain has TRBV25-1 and TRBJ2-7, with D maybe TRBD2 (5 bases). V shed 3 bases and J shed 2 bases, with 23 bases lying between them. The CDR3 spans 18 residues. Germline-derived CDR1 and CDR2 are MGHDK and SYGVNS. The CDR3 DNA reads TGTGCCAGCAGTGAGCTCGGGGTTGGGAGAAAAGCGGCCTACGAGCAGTACTTC. It translates to CASSELGVGRKAAYEQYF.

This clonotype has at least ten counts. This chain joins TRBV29-1 and TRBJ2-7; D not resolved. Trimming removed 8 bases from V and 2 bases from J, with 13 bases in between. From germline, CDR1 is SQVTM and CDR2 ANQGSEA. The CDR3 loop spans 12 amino acids. The CDR3 loop reads CSSHGRAYEQYF. The CDR3 coding sequence is TGCAGCTCCCACGGACGGGCCTACGAGCAGTACTTC.

Turning to this clonotype: The junction shows a germline mismatch at one end, possibly a read error. The CDR3 protein is CSAKAQGFQENQYF. DNA of the CDR3: TGCAGTGCTAAGGCGCAGGGCTTCCAAGAGAACCAGTACTTC. The rearrangement uses TRBV20-1 and TRBJ2-5, with D possibly being TRBD1 (5 bases). Germline CDR1 and CDR2: DFQATT and SNEGSKA (reference sequence). This CDR3 has 14 amino acids.

The rearrangement joins TRBV5-1 to TRBJ2-7; the match to TRBD1 covers 7 bases. CDR3 size: 14 residues. Germline V gives CDR1 SGHRS, CDR2 YFSETQ. Trimming took 4 bases from V and 4 from J; bases not matched to a gene: 8. The CDR3 DNA sequence: TGCGCCAGCAGCCAAGACAGGGATTGGTACGAGCAGTACTTC. Protein sequence: CASSQDRDWYEQYF.

This clonotype was observed a handful of times. V usage is TRBV18 and J usage is TRBJ1-2; no definite D call. V was cut by 6 bases and J by 8 bases, with 16 bases left in between. The CDR3 consists of 13 residues. CDR1 is KGHSH and CDR2 is LQKENI in the germline V gene. DNA for the CDR3: TGTGCCAGCTCTCCGGACGGCGTGCGCGGCTACACCTTC. Its protein is CASSPDGVRGYTF.